The 15 T cell receptor beta chains below were found in one sample sequenced in a study of blood T cell repertoires in COVID-19. Measured with immunoSEQ multiplex PCR; TCRdb has only the in-frame clones, and not every one. The sample lists about 56,000 clones, 84% seen once, with about 16% in the top ten. Sequenced input: peripheral blood. The receptors were sampled from a man in his 60s with COVID-19, enrolled during active disease.

This clone was observed a handful of times. This sequence joins TRBV5-1 and TRBJ2-6, with 10 bases that match TRBD1. The J segment lost 1 base and the V segment lost 9 bases, leaving 10 bases of the junction unmatched. Germline V gene lookup returns CDR1 SGHRS and CDR2 YFSETQ. There are 17 residues in the CDR3. Here the CDR3 reads CAKIPGQGSSGANVLTF. The CDR3 DNA follows: TGCGCCAAAATACCGGGACAGGGGTCTTCTGGGGCCAACGTCCTGACTTTC.

This rearrangement joins TRBV27 to TRBJ2-1; D is unclear. V was clipped by 3 bases and J by 4 bases, with 19 bases between them. Germline CDR1 reads MNHEY; CDR2 reads SMNVEV (reference sequence). There are 17 residues in the CDR3. CDR3 nucleotide sequence: TGTGCCAGCAGTTTTTCCCCCTTCGAAAACGGTTACAATGAGCAGTTCTTC. Protein product: CASSFSPFENGYNEQFF.

The chain carries TRBV6-6 and TRBJ2-3, with D unclear. CDR3 size: 16 residues. The germline V gene encodes CDR1 MNHNY and CDR2 SVGAGI (reference sequence). Trimming took 0 bases from V and 0 from J, leaving 10 bases between them. In DNA, the CDR3 is TGTGCCAGCAGTTACTCGAATGGTAGAAGCACAGATACGCAGTATTTT. Protein: CASSYSNGRSTDTQYF.

The V call is TRBV5-6, the J call TRBJ2-3, with TRBD2 matching over 8 bases. Germline trimming cut 0 bases from V and 5 bases from J; bases unmatched to any gene: 5. The CDR3 consists of 15 residues. Looked up from germline, CDR1 is SGHDT and CDR2 is YYEEEE. The CDR3 coding sequence is TGTGCCAGCAGCTTGGGATCCCTAGCGGGAGATACGCAGTATTTT. Protein: CASSLGSLAGDTQYF. The complete variable domain, with remaining parts taken from reference TRBV5-6 and TRBJ2-3, reads DAGVTQSPTHLIKTRGQQVTLRCSPKSGHDTVSWYQQALGQGPQFIFQYYEEEERQRGNFPDRFSGHQFPNYSSELNVNALLLGDSALYLCASSLGSLAGDTQYFGPGTRLTVL.

The chain combines TRBV5-1 with TRBJ1-1; D perhaps matches TRBD1 (5 bases). With 9 bases removed from V and 7 bases from J, the gap between germline ends came to 22 bases. From germline, CDR1 is SGHRS and CDR2 YFSETQ. The CDR3 sequence is 14 residues long. CDR3 nucleotide sequence: TGCGCCACCACCCTCGGCGGGGCAAAAGATGAAGCTTTCTTT. Translating gives CATTLGGAKDEAFF.

This chain uses TRBV19 with TRBJ1-3; D is unclear. CDR3 length equals 14 residues. V was clipped by 4 bases and J by 0 bases, with 7 bases between them. Germline V gives CDR1 LNHDA, CDR2 SQIVND (reference sequence). The CDR3 sequence is CASSTFYSGNTIYF. The CDR3 region has the DNA TGTGCCAGTAGTACCTTCTACTCTGGAAACACCATATATTTT.

The rearrangement uses TRBV4-2 and TRBJ2-7; 11 nucleotides agree with TRBD2. The trim removed 1 base at V and 3 bases at J, leaving 5 bases unmatched. The CDR3 has 16 residues. Germline lookup yields CDR1 LGHNA and CDR2 YNFKEQ. The CDR3 loop reads CASSQGDSGGVYEQYF. As DNA, the CDR3 is TGTGCCAGCAGCCAAGGGGATAGCGGGGGGGTCTACGAGCAGTACTTC.

V usage is TRBV6-5 and J usage is TRBJ2-3; 8 bases are a match to TRBD1. Germline CDR1 reads MNHEY; CDR2 reads SVGAGI. The CDR3 spans 16 residues. After removal of 0 bases from V and 5 bases from J, the junction contained 7 bases not matched to a gene. The CDR3 region has the DNA TGTGCCAGCAGTTACTCGGGACAGGCCGTTGGAGATACGCAGTATTTT. This codes for CASSYSGQAVGDTQYF.

V and J are TRBV5-6 and TRBJ2-3; D possibly corresponds to TRBD2 (6 bases). This CDR3 is built from 11 residues. V was trimmed by 4 bases and J by 6 bases, leaving 6 bases between them. Germline values: CDR1 SGHDT, CDR2 YYEEEE. The CDR3 loop is CASSRGDTQYF. The CDR3 nucleotides are TGTGCCAGCAGCCGGGGGGATACGCAGTATTTT.

This clone was seen more than once but under ten times. V and J are TRBV6-5 and TRBJ1-5; TRBD1 matches at 8 bases. Germline trimming cut 3 bases from V and 1 base from J; bases unmatched to any gene: 2. CDR3 length equals 15 residues. From germline, CDR1 is MNHEY and CDR2 SVGAGI. The CDR3 loop is CASSYGQGSNQPQHF. The CDR3 DNA sequence: TGTGCCAGCAGTTATGGACAGGGAAGCAATCAGCCCCAGCATTTT.

The chain uses TRBV6-5 and TRBJ1-5; D possibly corresponds to TRBD1 (5 bases). V shed 8 bases and J shed 0 bases, with 8 bases lying between them. Germline V gene lookup returns CDR1 MNHEY and CDR2 SVGAGI. The CDR3 has 13 amino acids. CDR3: CASRQNSNQPQHF. CDR3 DNA sequence: TGTGCCAGCCGACAGAATAGCAATCAGCCCCAGCATTTT.

The rearrangement links TRBV5-4 to TRBJ2-7; a weak D match, TRBD1 (5 bases). Trimming shortened V by 4 bases and J by 0 bases, and 20 bases separated the two germline ends. The CDR3 contains 17 residues. Germline V gene sequence: CDR1 SGHNT, CDR2 YYREEE (reference sequence). In DNA, the CDR3 is TGTGCCAGCAGCCCACACGCGGCAGGGCAGAACTCCTACGAGCAGTACTTC. It codes for CASSPHAAGQNSYEQYF.

CDR3 sequence (DNA): TGTGCCAGCAGGGACACAGGGGCCATCGGGTATGGCTACACCTTC. As protein: CASRDTGAIGYGYTF. This chain joins TRBV9 and TRBJ1-2; 7 positions agree with TRBD1. CDR3 length equals 15 residues. The V gene end was trimmed by 5 bases and the J gene end by 5 bases; junction bases not matched to a gene: 12. Per the germline V gene, CDR1 is SGDLS and CDR2 is YYNGEE. Supplemented by reference TRBV9 and TRBJ1-2, the full variable domain reads DSGVTQTPKHLITATGQRVTLRCSPRSGDLSVYWYQQSLDQGLQFLIQYYNGEERAKGNILERFSAQQFPDLHSELNLSSLELGDSALYFCASRDTGAIGYGYTFGSGTRLTVV.

This clone occurred a few times. The rearrangement uses TRBV19 and TRBJ1-1; no definite D call. V lost 6 bases and J 1 base, leaving 12 bases between the germline ends. This CDR3 spans 14 amino acids. CDR1 is LNHDA and CDR2 is SQIVND in the germline V gene (reference sequence). The CDR3 coding sequence is TGTGCCAGTAGGGACTGGGAGGAGAACACTGAAGCTTTCTTT. It specifies CASRDWEENTEAFF.

The rearrangement joins TRBV9 to TRBJ2-1; 8 bases are a match to TRBD2. The V segment lost 0 bases and the J segment 7 bases; nucleotides outside the gene matches: 9. In germline, CDR1 is SGDLS, CDR2 YYNGEE. The CDR3 runs to 16 residues. DNA for the CDR3: TGTGCCAGCAGCGTAGGTCCGGGACTAGTCTCAAATGAGCAGTTCTTC. Residues: CASSVGPGLVSNEQFF. The variable domain in full, with the rest retrieved from reference TRBV9 and TRBJ2-1, is DSGVTQTPKHLITATGQRVTLRCSPRSGDLSVYWYQQSLDQGLQFLIQYYNGEERAKGNILERFSAQQFPDLHSELNLSSLELGDSALYFCASSVGPGLVSNEQFFGPGTRLTVL.